Listed below are T cell receptor beta chains from one sample, sequenced in a study of T-cell reconstitution after alpha-beta-depleted transplantation in children. TCRdb ran MiXCR on the PCR reads and lists one entry per CDR3 protein. The sample shows about 300,000 distinct CDR3 sequences, around 7.1% of them seen only once. The sample was peripheral blood, taken 360 days after TCRalphabeta/CD19-depleted stem cell transplant. These receptors all stem from a female patient aged 2-10 years who had a stem cell transplant for Fanconi anemia, so the T cells may come from the graft donor. The CDR3 runs from the conserved cysteine through the conserved F or W. A D gene is named only where the DNA matches it firmly. The listing skips clone size in some rows; elsewhere it reads once, few, many or a size class.

V gene	J gene	clone size	D gene	CDR3 protein	CDR3 DNA
TRBV11-2	TRBJ1-1	.	.	CASSPLREGNTEAFF	TGTGCCAGCAGCCCCCTAAGGGAGGGGAACACTGAAGCTTTCTTT
TRBV4-3	TRBJ2-3	many	.	CASSQDGTFPDTQYF	TGCGCCAGCAGCCAAGATGGGACCTTCCCAGATACGCAGTATTTT
TRBV12-3/TRBV12-4	TRBJ2-7	many	TRBD1	CASSLNPSGTGYEQYF	TGTGCCAGCAGTCTCAACCCCTCCGGGACAGGCTACGAGCAGTACTTC
TRBV28	TRBJ2-6	.	TRBD2	CASSRGESSGANVLTF	TGTGCCAGTTCTCGGGGGGAGAGCTCTGGGGCCAACGTCCTGACTTTC
TRBV20-1	TRBJ2-1	.	TRBD2	CSATPSGRARLNEQFF	TGCAGTGCTACCCCTAGCGGGAGGGCCAGATTGAATGAGCAGTTCTTC
TRBV20-1	TRBJ2-1	many	TRBD2	CTGSGSSYNEQFF	TGCACCGGTAGCGGGAGCTCCTACAATGAGCAGTTCTTC
TRBV10-3	TRBJ2-7	many	TRBD1	CAITRDSLYEQYF	TGTGCCATCACTCGGGACAGTCTCTACGAGCAGTACTTC
TRBV7-8	TRBJ2-7	.	TRBD2	CASSWGTSGSSYEQYF	TGTGCCAGCAGCTGGGGTACTAGCGGTAGCTCCTACGAGCAGTACTTC
TRBV3-1	TRBJ2-1	few	.	CASSLLGAPRNEQFF	TGTGCCAGCAGCCTACTGGGGGCCCCCCGGAATGAGCAGTTCTTC
TRBV20-1	TRBJ2-7	many	TRBD2	CSALLAGVREQYF	TGCAGTGCTCTTCTAGCGGGAGTTAGGGAGCAGTACTTC
TRBV15	TRBJ1-5	many	.	CATSRAQFNQPQHF	TGTGCCACCAGCAGAGCCCAGTTTAATCAGCCCCAGCATTTT
TRBV7-9	TRBJ2-3	many	.	CASSSVTLTNTDTQYF	TGTGCCAGCAGCTCCGTAACTCTTACCAACACAGATACGCAGTATTTT